Listed here are 17 T cell receptor beta chains from one sample, sequenced in a study of T cells in women clearing cervical HPV infection. Produced via immunoSEQ multiplex PCR; TCRdb's table is partial and in-frame only. The sample has tens of thousands of clones. Sequences were obtained from blood buffy coat. These receptors originate from a woman aged 18 to 69 with a cervical HPV16 infection that either progressed to CIN3+ or cleared (not recorded which).

Notes on this clone: The read finishes 3 residues shy of the CDR3 end, and the germline J gene is used to complete it. The rearrangement links TRBV20-1 to TRBJ2-3; a weak D match, TRBD2 (6 bases). CDR3 length: 15 residues. The germline V gene has CDR1 DFQATT and CDR2 SNEGSKA (reference sequence). V was pared by 5 bases and J by 4 bases, with 19 bases between. The covered CDR3 bases are TGCAGTGCTTCCTCCGGGGACTCCAACGCAGATACG. Translation gives CSASSGDSNADT. The full CDR3 sequence reads CSASSGDSNADTQYF.

About this clone itself: The sequenced fragment ends 3 residues before the CDR3 boundary, so the rest is inferred from the germline J gene. This chain connects TRBV2 to TRBJ2-5; 15 bases are a match to TRBD2. Germline CDR1 is SNHLY and CDR2 is FYNNEI. The trim removed 6 bases at V and 4 bases at J, leaving 9 bases unmatched. CDR3 size: 17 residues. CDR3 residues: CASRTGLAGGPSETQYF. The sequenced part of the CDR3 DNA is TGTGCCAGCAGAACCGGACTAGCGGGAGGGCCGTCAGAGACC. Full variable domain (outside the CDR3, taken from reference TRBV2 and TRBJ2-5): EPEVTQTPSHQVTQMGQEVILRCVPISNHLYFYWYRQILGQKVEFLVSFYNNEISEKSEIFDDQFSVERPDGSNFTLKIRSTKLEDSAMYFCASRTGLAGGPSETQYFGPGTRLLVL.

On this clone itself: The sequence runs out 3 residues before the end of the CDR3; the remainder is reconstructed from the germline J gene. The V gene is TRBV18, the J gene TRBJ2-3, with a tentative D call TRBD1 (6 bases). This CDR3 is 15 amino acids long. CDR1 and CDR2 (germline): KGHSH, LQKENI. Trimming stripped 6 bases from V and 4 bases from J, with 17 bases between. The CDR3 region is CASSHRDGAPDTQYF. The sequenced part of the CDR3 DNA is TGTGCCAGCTCGCACAGGGACGGGGCACCAGATACG.

In regard to this clone: With the read ending 3 residues before the CDR3 end, the germline J gene is used to fill in that end. This chain uses TRBV19 with TRBJ2-7; D is perhaps TRBD1 (5 bases). The CDR3 is made up of 13 amino acids. Per germline, CDR1 LNHDA and CDR2 SQIVND (reference sequence). With 4 bases removed from V and 2 bases from J, the gap between germline ends came to 9 bases. CDR3 loop: CASSRGLTYEQYF. The DNA read from the CDR3 is TGTGCCAGTAGTAGGGGCTTAACCTACGAG.

Notes on this clone: The read ends 3 residues before the CDR3 terminus; that terminus is restored from the germline J gene. This rearrangement joins TRBV19 to TRBJ1-5; 10 bases are shared with TRBD1. CDR3 size: 15 residues. Germline V CDR1 and CDR2: LNHDA, SQIVND (reference sequence). The trim removed 5 bases at V and 5 bases at J, leaving 6 bases unmatched. CDR3 DNA (partial): TGTGCCAGTAGTTTCCGGGACAGGGGCCATCAGCCC. Amino acid sequence: CASSFRDRGHQP. The complete CDR3 protein is CASSFRDRGHQPQHF.

A note on this clone: The read gets to within 3 residues of the CDR3 end, and the germline J gene fills in the rest. This sequence joins TRBV7-3 and TRBJ2-2; 8 bases match TRBD1. CDR1 is SGHTA and CDR2 is FQGTGA in the germline V gene. With V trimmed by 6 bases and J by 3 bases, 6 bases remained unmatched. This CDR3 has 15 amino acids. CDR3 DNA, as far as it was read: TGTGCCAGCAGTCTGGACAGGGCTTACACCGGGGAG. It codes for CASSLDRAYTGE. The whole CDR3 reads CASSLDRAYTGELFF.

Note on this clone: The read ends 3 residues early relative to the CDR3; the germline J gene fills the gap. The J gene is TRBJ2-7, the V gene TRBV30, with a possible D match to TRBD1 (6 bases). CDR1 is GTSNPN, CDR2 SVGIG, per germline (reference sequence). This CDR3 region has 14 residues. Trimming removed 2 bases at V and 3 bases at J, with 14 bases between. The DNA read from the CDR3 is TGTGCCTGGAGTACAGGGCCAGGGTTCTACGAG. Translating it yields CAWSTGPGFYE. The CDR3 in full is CAWSTGPGFYEQYF.

As for this clone: The read finishes 3 residues shy of the CDR3 end, and the germline J gene is used to complete it. This rearrangement joins TRBV30 to TRBJ1-4; D might be TRBD1 (5 bases). V lost 0 bases, J lost 7 bases, and 12 bases lay in between. This CDR3 region has 14 residues. Germline V CDR1 and CDR2: GTSNPN, SVGIG (reference sequence). Partial CDR3 DNA: TGTGCCTGGAGTGTAGGGTGGGGGGGTGAAAAA. Amino acids: CAWSVGWGGEK. The entire CDR3 is CAWSVGWGGEKLFF.

Turning to this clone: The missing CDR3 end, 3 residues past where the read stops, is filled in from the germline J gene. V usage is TRBV19 and J usage is TRBJ1-5; TRBD1 matches at 9 bases. V lost 3 bases to trimming and J lost 4 bases; unmatched junction nucleotides: 1. The germline V gene has CDR1 LNHDA and CDR2 SQIVND (reference sequence). The CDR3 covers 14 residues. CDR3 protein: CASSIGTGNQPQHF. The covered CDR3 bases are TGTGCCAGTAGTATCGGGACAGGGAATCAGCCC.

Of note for this clone: The DNA ends 3 residues before the CDR3 does, and the rest of the CDR3 is filled in from the germline J gene. The genes are TRBV2 and TRBJ2-7; 7 bases map to TRBD1. This CDR3 is 15 amino acids long. After removal of 5 bases from V and 0 bases from J, the junction contained 7 bases not matched to a gene. Germline V gene data show CDR1 as SNHLY and CDR2 as FYNNEI. CDR3 amino acids: CASSRDSQTSYEQYF. CDR3 DNA, as far as it was read: TGTGCCAGCAGTAGGGACAGCCAGACCTCCTACGAG.

Regarding this clone: The CDR3 end lies 3 residues beyond the end of the read and is filled in from the germline J gene. The genes are TRBV16 and TRBJ1-2; unclear D gene. The germline V gene has CDR1 KGHSY and CDR2 FQNENV. Between the trimmed V and J ends, which lost 0 bases and 7 bases, there was a span of 18 bases. CDR3 length equals 16 residues. CDR3 bases read: TGTGCCAGCAGCCAATCGAGGTTACATGAGGAGCGTGGC. Encoded protein: CASSQSRLHEERG. The full-length CDR3 reads as CASSQSRLHEERGYTF. The full variable domain, in which reference TRBV16 and TRBJ1-2 provide the parts outside the CDR3, is GEEVAQTPKHLVRGEGQKAKLYCAPIKGHSYVFWYQQVLKNEFKFLISFQNENVFDETGMPKERFSAKCLPNSPCSLEIQATKLEDSAVYFCASSQSRLHEERGYTFGSGTRLTVV.

Turning to this clone: The sequence runs out 3 residues before the end of the CDR3; the remainder is reconstructed from the germline J gene. The chain employs TRBV18 and TRBJ1-2; 7 positions match TRBD1. Germline V CDR1 and CDR2: KGHSH, LQKENI. The CDR3 is 12 residues long. The CDR3 loop reads CASSPPTGGYTF. The sequenced part of the CDR3 DNA is TGTGCCAGCTCACCACCGACAGGGGGC.

Turning to this clone: The read ends 3 residues shy of where the CDR3 ends; the end is completed using the germline J gene. J is TRBJ2-7 and V is TRBV5-1, with D maybe TRBD2 (5 bases). The CDR3 length is 16 residues. Germline V gene lookup returns CDR1 SGHRS and CDR2 YFSETQ. Between the trimmed V and J ends, which lost 1 base and 0 bases, there was a span of 14 bases. CDR3 sequence reads: CASSLRAGGSSYEQYF. The sequenced part of the CDR3 DNA is TGCGCCAGCAGCTTGCGGGCGGGCGGAAGCTCCTACGAG.

To note about this clone: The read ends 3 residues early relative to the CDR3; the germline J gene fills the gap. The chain is built from TRBV10-3 and TRBJ1-4; 9 nucleotides agree with TRBD1. The V gene's germline CDR1 is ENHRY and CDR2 SYGVKD. The CDR3 length is 15 residues. V shed 3 bases and J 5 bases; nucleotides not matched to a gene: 4. CDR3 DNA, as far as it was read: TGTGCCATCAGTGAACCCGGACAGGGGAATGAAAAA. Protein product: CAISEPGQGNEK. The entire CDR3 reads CAISEPGQGNEKLFF.

As to this clone: The sequenced fragment ends 3 residues before the CDR3 boundary, so the rest is inferred from the germline J gene. V is TRBV6-1 and J is TRBJ1-1; 8 bases map to TRBD1. CDR3 size: 13 residues. With 4 bases clipped from V and 4 bases from J, the junction kept 2 bases outside the gene matches. The germline V gene encodes CDR1 MNHNS and CDR2 SASEGT. CDR3: CASSVGTGTEAFF. The CDR3 bases that were read are TGTGCCAGCAGTGTGGGGACAGGCACTGAA.

Concerning this clone: The read ends 3 residues before the CDR3 terminus; that terminus is restored from the germline J gene. The chain recombines TRBV20-1 with TRBJ1-5; 9 nucleotides align to TRBD1. The CDR3 totals 15 residues. V lost 3 bases to trimming and J lost 4 bases; unmatched junction nucleotides: 7. CDR1 and CDR2 (germline): DFQATT, SNEGSKA (reference sequence). The part of the CDR3 DNA that was read is TGCAGTGCTAGTTCGGGACAGGGCGCTAATCAGCCC. Its protein product is CSASSGQGANQP. The full CDR3 protein is CSASSGQGANQPQHF.

Of note for this clone: The DNA ends 3 residues before the CDR3 does, and the rest of the CDR3 is filled in from the germline J gene. The chain couples TRBV5-5 to TRBJ2-7; 7 bases line up with TRBD1. V lost 0 bases, J lost 3 bases, and 3 bases stayed unmatched. There are 14 residues in the CDR3. The germline V gene has CDR1 SGHKS and CDR2 YYEKEE (reference sequence). The CDR3 sequence is CASSLEPGGYEQYF. CDR3 bases read: TGTGCCAGCAGCTTGGAGCCAGGGGGCTACGAG.